This TCR beta chain appears in the sequencing data of a study of T cells in Graves' hyperthyroidism and ophthalmopathy (dated by TCRdb to the late 2010s). Context from the whole study: To identify distinguishing TCR V-J signatures, a discovery cohort of around 100 patients was used, comprising 43 with Graves' ophthalmopathy and some 60 with stable Graves' hyperthyroidism. TCR Vbeta CDR3 sequencing of 135 peripheral blood samples (under 45 ophthalmopathy, 75 to 80 hyperthyroidism and roughly 17 progressor patients) is reported in the paper. After blood sampling, hyperthyroidism patients were treated with methimazole at a starting dose of 30 mg daily, and ophthalmopathy patients were treated with high-dose intravenous methylprednisolone. In addition, the study compared T-cell repertoires in thyroid tissue and in blood from six Graves' hyperthyroidism patients. The 75 to 100 discovery patients were divided at random into training and test sets in a 7:3 ratio. An independent validation cohort of under 20 hyperthyroidism patients and 17 patients who later progressed to ophthalmopathy tested prospective prediction of ophthalmopathy. On the study overall, not on this receptor specifically: Sample size was not statistically predetermined, and blinding of investigators to group allocation was not performed. In validation, the model predicted progression to ophthalmopathy with roughly 66% sensitivity and about 73% specificity, a median of around 6.6 months before onset. A 13 V-J signature model separated ophthalmopathy from stable hyperthyroidism, with over 85% sensitivity and 81.08% specificity in cross-validation and 80%/75% in testing. Most expanded thyroid clonotypes (frequency above 0.001) were also found in blood, which suggests that blood repertoires may mirror thyroid immune responses.

The V and J ends are trimmed by 0 bases and 4 bases, leaving 11 bases between them. Counted from cysteine to phenylalanine, this CDR3 has 15 amino acids. The DNA shown is the 45-base CDR3, in frame from base 1. The germline V gene specifies SGHNT as CDR1 and YENEEA as CDR2. Concerning this clonotype: Its binding antigen is unknown. No base-level quality is on record; no much larger clone is a single base apart.

Any patient with an uncontrolled infection, another autoimmune disease, pregnancy or lactation was excluded. Diagnoses were based on clinical symptoms, serum thyroxine and TRAb, thyroid ultrasound and orbital computed tomography. Trizol reagent was used to extract total RNA, and RNA quality was then checked on an Agilent 2100 Bioanalyzer. The TCR beta CDR3 regions were amplified from RNA transcripts. For the first round of RT-PCR on the TCR CDR3, the HTBI primer set was used together with the Qiagen OneStep RT-PCR kit. Libraries were constructed in a second round of multiplex PCR, after which size selection and purification were performed. The libraries were sequenced on an Illumina HiSeq2000 using paired-end 100 bp reads. As for how the authors treated the data: Raw data were processed with SOAPnuke, discarding reads with adapters, uncalled bases, mean Phred below 15, or no exact constant-primer or identifier match. COPE v1.2.5 was used to merge high-quality paired reads, and clonotypes were defined as unique nucleotide sequences. MiTCR v1.1 was used to align clonotypes to the IMGT TRBV, TRBD and TRBJ reference segments. Only V-J combinations with frequency above 0.0001, covering roughly 99% of repertoires, were analysed. A TCS score was defined as the ratio of F50 (clonal expansion) to E x V (chaos), with BLOSUM62-based TCRdist applied between CDR3 peptides within each V-J. Welch's t-statistics and random forest reduced some 510 V-J features to 13, which were used in a naive Bayes classifier (R e1071). Thyroid-blood repertoire similarity was quantified with the Morisita-Horn index. The public reads were run again by TCRdb, first through fastp at Q25 and then through MiXCR, and only productive beta chains were kept. Each entry is one CDR3 protein sequence, shown with its most common DNA and genes. TCRdb, not the original authors, processed these V and J calls. This sample comprises about 570,000 distinct CDR3 sequences, 46% of them detected only once. Around 20% of the sample is taken by the ten largest.

The sequence was collected from an adult woman with Graves' disease, either hyperthyroidism or ophthalmopathy (not recorded which). The receptor chain draws on TRBV11-3 and TRBJ2-3, with an unclear D gene assignment. The source material was peripheral blood or thyroid tissue (not recorded which). The sequence in DNA is TGTGCCAGCAGCTTAGATCGCGCTACGTCAGATACGCAGTATTTT. Its coded protein is CASSLDRATSDTQYF.